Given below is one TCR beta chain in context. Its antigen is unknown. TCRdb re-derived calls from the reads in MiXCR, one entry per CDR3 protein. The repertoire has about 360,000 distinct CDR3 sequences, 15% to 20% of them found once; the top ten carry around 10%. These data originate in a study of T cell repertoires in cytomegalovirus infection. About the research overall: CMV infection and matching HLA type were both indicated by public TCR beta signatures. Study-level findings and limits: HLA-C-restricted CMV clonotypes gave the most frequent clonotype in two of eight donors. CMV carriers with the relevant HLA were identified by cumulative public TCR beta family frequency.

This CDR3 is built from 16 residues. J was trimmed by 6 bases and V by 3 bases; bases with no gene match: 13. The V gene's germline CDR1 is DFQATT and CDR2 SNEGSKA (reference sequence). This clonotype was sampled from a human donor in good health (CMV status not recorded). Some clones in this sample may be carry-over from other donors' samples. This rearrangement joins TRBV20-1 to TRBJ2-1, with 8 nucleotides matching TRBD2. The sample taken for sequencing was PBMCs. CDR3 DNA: TGCAGTGCTAGTGACCCCTCGGCGGGGGGAGGCAATGAGCAGTTCTTC. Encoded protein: CSASDPSAGGGNEQFF.